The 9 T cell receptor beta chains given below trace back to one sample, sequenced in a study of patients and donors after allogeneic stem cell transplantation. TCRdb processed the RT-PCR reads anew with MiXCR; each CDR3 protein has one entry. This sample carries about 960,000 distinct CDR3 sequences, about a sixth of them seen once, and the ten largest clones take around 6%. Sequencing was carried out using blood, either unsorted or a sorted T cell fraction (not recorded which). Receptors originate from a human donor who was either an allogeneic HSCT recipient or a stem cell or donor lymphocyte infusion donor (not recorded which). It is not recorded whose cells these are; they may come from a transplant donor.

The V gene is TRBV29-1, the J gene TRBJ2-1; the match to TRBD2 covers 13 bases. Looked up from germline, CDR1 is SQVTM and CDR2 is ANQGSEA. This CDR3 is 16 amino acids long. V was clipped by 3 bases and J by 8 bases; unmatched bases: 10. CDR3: CSVELLAGGPRDEQFF. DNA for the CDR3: TGCAGCGTTGAGTTACTAGCGGGGGGGCCTAGGGATGAGCAGTTCTTC.

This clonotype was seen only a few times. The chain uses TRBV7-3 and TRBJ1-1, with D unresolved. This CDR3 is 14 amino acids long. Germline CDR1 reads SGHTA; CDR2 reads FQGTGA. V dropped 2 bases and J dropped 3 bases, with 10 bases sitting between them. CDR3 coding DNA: TGTGCCAGCAGCTTATTGGGCGGATACACTGAAGCTTTCTTT. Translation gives CASSLLGGYTEAFF.

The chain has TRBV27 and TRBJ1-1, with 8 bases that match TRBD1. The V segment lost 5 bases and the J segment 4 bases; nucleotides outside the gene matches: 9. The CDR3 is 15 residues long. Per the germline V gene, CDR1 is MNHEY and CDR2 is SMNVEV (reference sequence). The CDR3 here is CASSPRQGPGTEAFF. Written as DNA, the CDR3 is TGTGCCAGCAGTCCCCGACAGGGGCCGGGCACTGAAGCTTTCTTT.

The CDR3 here is CSAYRGLAGDEQYF. CDR3 DNA: TGCAGTGCATATCGAGGACTAGCGGGAGACGAGCAGTACTTC. The chain joins TRBV20-1 to TRBJ2-7, with 13 bases identical to TRBD2. Germline loops: CDR1 DFQATT, CDR2 SNEGSKA (reference sequence). CDR3 size: 14 residues. V gave up 6 bases and J gave up 5 bases; unmatched junction bases: 7.

CDR3 DNA: TGTGCCAGCTCCCGTTGGGCAGGGGGCCTGGGAAATGAGCAGTTCTTC. It specifies CASSRWAGGLGNEQFF. V and J are TRBV18 and TRBJ2-1, with 8 bases that match TRBD1. This CDR3 comprises 16 residues. The V gene's germline CDR1 is KGHSH and CDR2 LQKENI. V trimming: 6 bases; J trimming: 7 bases; junction bases outside the gene matches: 14.

CDR3 in amino acids: CSARENNEQFF. CDR3 coding DNA: TGCAGTGCTAGAGAAAACAATGAGCAGTTCTTC. The chain uses TRBV20-1 and TRBJ2-1; D uncertain. Germline CDR1 is DFQATT and CDR2 is SNEGSKA (reference sequence). The CDR3 has 11 residues. Trimming pared 0 bases from V and 5 bases from J, leaving 2 bases between.

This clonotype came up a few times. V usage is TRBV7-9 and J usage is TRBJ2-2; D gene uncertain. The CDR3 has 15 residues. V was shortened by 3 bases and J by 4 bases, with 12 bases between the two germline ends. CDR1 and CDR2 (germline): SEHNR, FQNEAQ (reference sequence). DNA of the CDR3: TGTGCCAGCAGCTTTATGGCATCGGGCACCGGGGAGCTGTTTTTT. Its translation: CASSFMASGTGELFF. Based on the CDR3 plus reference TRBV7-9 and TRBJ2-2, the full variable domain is DTGVSQNPRHKITKRGQNVTFRCDPISEHNRLYWYRQTLGQGPEFLTYFQNEAQLEKSRLLSDRFSAERPKGSFSTLEIQRTEQGDSAMYLCASSFMASGTGELFFGEGSRLTVL.

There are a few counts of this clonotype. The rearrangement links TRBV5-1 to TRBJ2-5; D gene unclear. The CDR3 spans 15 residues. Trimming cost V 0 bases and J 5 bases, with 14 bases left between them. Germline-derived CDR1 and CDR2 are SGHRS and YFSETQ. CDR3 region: CASSLATGRRETQYF. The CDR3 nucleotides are TGCGCCAGCAGCTTGGCAACCGGCCGACGGGAGACCCAGTACTTC.

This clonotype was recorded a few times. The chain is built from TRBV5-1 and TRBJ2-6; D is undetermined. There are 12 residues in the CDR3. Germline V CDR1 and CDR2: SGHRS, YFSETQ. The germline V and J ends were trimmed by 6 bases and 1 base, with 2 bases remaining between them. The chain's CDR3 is CASISGANVLTF. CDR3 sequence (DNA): TGCGCCAGCATTTCTGGGGCCAACGTCCTGACTTTC. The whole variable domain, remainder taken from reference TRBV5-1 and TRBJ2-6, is KAGVTQTPRYLIKTRGQQVTLSCSPISGHRSVSWYQQTPGQGLQFLFEYFSETQRNKGNFPGRFSGRQFSNSRSEMNVSTLELGDSALYLCASISGANVLTFGAGSRLTVL.